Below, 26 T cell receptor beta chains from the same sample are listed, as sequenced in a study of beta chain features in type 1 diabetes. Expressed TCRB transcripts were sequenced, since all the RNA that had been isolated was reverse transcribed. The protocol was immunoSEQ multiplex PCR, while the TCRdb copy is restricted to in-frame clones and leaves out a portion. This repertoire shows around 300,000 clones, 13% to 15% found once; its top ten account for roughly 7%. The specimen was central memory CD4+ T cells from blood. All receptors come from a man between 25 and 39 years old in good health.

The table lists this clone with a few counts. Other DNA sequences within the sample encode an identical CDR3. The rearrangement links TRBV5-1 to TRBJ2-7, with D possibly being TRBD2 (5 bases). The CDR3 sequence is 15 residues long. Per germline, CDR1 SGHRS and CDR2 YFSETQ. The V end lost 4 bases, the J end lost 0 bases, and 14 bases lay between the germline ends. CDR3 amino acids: CASSPNPGSSYEQYV. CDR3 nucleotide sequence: TGCGCCAGCAGCCCAAACCCGGGGAGCTCCTACGAGCAGTACGTC.

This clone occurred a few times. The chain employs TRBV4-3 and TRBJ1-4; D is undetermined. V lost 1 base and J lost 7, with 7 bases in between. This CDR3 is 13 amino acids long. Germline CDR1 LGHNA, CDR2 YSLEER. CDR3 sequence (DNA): TGCGCCAGCAGCCAAGCTATTTTTGAAAAACTGTTTTTT. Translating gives CASSQAIFEKLFF.

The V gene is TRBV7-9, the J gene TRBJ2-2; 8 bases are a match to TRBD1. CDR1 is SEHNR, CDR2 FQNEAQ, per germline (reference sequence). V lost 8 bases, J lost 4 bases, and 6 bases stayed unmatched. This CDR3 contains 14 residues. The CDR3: CASSVQGGTGELFF. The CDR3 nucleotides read TGTGCCAGCTCTGTACAGGGGGGCACCGGGGAGCTGTTTTTT.

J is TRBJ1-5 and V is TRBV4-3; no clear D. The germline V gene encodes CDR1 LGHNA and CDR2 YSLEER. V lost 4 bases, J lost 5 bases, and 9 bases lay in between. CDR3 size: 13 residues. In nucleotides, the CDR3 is TGCGCCAGCAGCCCCAACAGTGATCAGCCCCAGCATTTT. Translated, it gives CASSPNSDQPQHF.

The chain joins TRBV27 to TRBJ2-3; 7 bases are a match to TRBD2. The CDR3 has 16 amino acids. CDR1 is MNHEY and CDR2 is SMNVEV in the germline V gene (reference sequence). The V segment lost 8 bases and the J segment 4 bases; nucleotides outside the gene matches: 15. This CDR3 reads CASGSPPSLAADTQYF. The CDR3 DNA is TGTGCCAGCGGATCCCCACCCTCCCTAGCGGCAGATACGCAGTATTTT.

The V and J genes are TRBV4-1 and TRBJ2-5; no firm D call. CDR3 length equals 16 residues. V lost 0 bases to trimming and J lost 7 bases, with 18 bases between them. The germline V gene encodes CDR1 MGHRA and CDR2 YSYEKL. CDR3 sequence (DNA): TGCGCCAGCAGCCAAGAGGTCGGACCCACCTCTCGGACCCAGTACTTC. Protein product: CASSQEVGPTSRTQYF.

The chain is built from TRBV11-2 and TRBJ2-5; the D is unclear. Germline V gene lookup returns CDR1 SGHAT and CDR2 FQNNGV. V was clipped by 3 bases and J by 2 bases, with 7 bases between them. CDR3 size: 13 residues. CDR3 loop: CASSLSHQETQYF. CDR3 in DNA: TGTGCCAGCAGCTTGAGTCATCAAGAGACCCAGTACTTC. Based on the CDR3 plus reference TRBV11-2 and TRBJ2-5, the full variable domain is EAGVAQSPRYKIIEKRQSVAFWCNPISGHATLYWYQQILGQGPKLLIQFQNNGVVDDSQLPKDRFSAERLKGVDSTLKIQPAKLEDSAVYLCASSLSHQETQYFGPGTRLLVL.

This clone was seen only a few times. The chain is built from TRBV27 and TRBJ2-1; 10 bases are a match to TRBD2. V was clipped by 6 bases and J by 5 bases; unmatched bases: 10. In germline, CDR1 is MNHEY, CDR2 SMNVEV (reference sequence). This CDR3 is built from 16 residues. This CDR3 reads CASRRSLAGVNNEQFF. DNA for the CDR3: TGTGCCAGCAGGCGATCTCTAGCGGGAGTTAACAATGAGCAGTTCTTC.

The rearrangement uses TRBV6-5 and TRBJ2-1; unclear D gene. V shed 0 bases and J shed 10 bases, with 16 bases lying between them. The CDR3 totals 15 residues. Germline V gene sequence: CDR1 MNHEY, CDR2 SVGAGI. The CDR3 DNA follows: TGTGCCAGCAGTTACTCGATACCTGGGGAACAGGAGCAGTTCTTC. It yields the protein CASSYSIPGEQEQFF.

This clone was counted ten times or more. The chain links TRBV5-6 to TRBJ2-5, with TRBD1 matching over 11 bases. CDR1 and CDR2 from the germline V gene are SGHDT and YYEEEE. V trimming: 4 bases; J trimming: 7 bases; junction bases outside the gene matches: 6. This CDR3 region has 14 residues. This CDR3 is CASSRTGGDGTQYF. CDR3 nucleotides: TGTGCCAGCAGCCGGACAGGGGGCGATGGGACCCAGTACTTC.

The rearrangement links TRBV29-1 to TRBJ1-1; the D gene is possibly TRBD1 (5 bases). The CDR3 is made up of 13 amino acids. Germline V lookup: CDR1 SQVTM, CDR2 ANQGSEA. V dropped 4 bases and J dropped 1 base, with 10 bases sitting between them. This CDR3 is CSVGRGRNTEAFF. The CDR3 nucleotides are TGCAGCGTTGGGAGGGGACGGAACACTGAAGCTTTCTTT.

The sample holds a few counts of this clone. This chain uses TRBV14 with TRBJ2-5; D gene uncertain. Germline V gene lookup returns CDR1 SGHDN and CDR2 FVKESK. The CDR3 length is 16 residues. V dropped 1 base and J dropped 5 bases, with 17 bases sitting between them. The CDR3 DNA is TGTGCCAGCAGCCAAGGCGACTTGGGCCCCAGGGAGACCCAGTACTTC. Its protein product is CASSQGDLGPRETQYF.

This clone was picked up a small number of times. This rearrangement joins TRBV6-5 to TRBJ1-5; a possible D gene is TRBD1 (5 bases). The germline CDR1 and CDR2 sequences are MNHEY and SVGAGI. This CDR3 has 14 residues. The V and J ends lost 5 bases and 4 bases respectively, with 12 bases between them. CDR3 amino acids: CASSEVGGNQPQHF. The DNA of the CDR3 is TGTGCCAGCAGTGAAGTGGGGGGGAATCAGCCCCAGCATTTT.

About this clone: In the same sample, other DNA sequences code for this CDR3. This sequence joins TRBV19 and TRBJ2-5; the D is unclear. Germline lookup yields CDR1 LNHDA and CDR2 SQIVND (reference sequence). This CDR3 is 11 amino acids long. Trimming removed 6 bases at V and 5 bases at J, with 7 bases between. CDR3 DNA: TGTGCCAGTAGCCGTTGGGAGACCCAGTACTTC. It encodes CASSRWETQYF. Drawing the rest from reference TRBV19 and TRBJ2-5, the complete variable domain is DGGITQSPKYLFRKEGQNVTLSCEQNLNHDAMYWYRQDPGQGLRLIYYSQIVNDFQKGDIAEGYSVSREKKESFPLTVTSAQKNPTAFYLCASSRWETQYFGPGTRLLVL.

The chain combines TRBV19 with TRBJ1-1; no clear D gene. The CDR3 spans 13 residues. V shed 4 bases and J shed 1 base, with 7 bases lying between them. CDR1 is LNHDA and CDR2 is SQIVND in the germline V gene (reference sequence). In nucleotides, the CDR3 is TGTGCCAGTAGTACTACCCGGAACACTGAAGCTTTCTTT. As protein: CASSTTRNTEAFF.

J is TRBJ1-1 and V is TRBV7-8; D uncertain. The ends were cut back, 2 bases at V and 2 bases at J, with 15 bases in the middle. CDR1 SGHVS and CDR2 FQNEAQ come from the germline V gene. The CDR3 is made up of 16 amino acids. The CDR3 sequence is CASSLRTHQGNTEAFF. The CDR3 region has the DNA TGTGCCAGCAGCTTACGGACGCACCAAGGCAACACTGAAGCTTTCTTT.

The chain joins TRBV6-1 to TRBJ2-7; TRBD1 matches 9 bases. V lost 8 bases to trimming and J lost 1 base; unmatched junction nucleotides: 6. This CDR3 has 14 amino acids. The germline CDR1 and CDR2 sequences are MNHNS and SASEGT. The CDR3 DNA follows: TGTGCCAGCGGAACCGGGACAGGGTCCTACGAGCAGTACTTC. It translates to CASGTGTGSYEQYF.

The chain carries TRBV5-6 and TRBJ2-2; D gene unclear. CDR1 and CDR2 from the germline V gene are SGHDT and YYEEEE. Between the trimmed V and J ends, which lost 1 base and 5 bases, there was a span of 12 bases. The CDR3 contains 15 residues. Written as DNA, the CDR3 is TGTGCCAGCAGCTTGTGGCTTCGTAGGACCGGGGAGCTGTTTTTT. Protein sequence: CASSLWLRRTGELFF.

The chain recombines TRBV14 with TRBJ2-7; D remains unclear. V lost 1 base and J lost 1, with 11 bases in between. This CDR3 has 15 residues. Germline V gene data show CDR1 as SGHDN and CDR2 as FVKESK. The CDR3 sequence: CASSQVGGGSYEQYV. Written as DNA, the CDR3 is TGTGCCAGCAGCCAAGTGGGCGGTGGTTCCTACGAGCAGTACGTC.

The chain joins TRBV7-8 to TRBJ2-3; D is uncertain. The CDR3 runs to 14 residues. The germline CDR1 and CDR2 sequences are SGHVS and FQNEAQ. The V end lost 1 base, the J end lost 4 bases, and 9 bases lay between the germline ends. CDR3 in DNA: TGTGCCAGCAGCTTAGGTCTTCGCCCAGATACGCAGTATTTT. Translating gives CASSLGLRPDTQYF.

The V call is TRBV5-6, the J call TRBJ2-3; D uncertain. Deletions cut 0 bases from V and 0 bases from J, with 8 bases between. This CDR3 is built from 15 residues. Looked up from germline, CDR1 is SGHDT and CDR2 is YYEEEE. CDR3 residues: CASSLVVGSTDTQYF. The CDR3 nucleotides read TGTGCCAGCAGCTTGGTAGTGGGGAGCACAGATACGCAGTATTTT.

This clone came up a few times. CDR3 bases: TGTGCCAGCAGCTCCCGGGGAGGGAACACTGAAGCTTTCTTT. Amino acid sequence: CASSSRGGNTEAFF. V is TRBV9 and J is TRBJ1-1; D is uncertain. Trimming removed 4 bases from V and 1 base from J, with 11 bases in between. The CDR3 extends over 14 amino acids. CDR1 is SGDLS, CDR2 YYNGEE, per germline.

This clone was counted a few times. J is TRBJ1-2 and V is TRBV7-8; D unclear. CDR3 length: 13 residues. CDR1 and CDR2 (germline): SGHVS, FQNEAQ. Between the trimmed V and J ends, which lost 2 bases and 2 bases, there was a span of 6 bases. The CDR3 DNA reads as TGTGCCAGCAGCTTATTTCAGAACTATGGCTACACCTTC. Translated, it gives CASSLFQNYGYTF.

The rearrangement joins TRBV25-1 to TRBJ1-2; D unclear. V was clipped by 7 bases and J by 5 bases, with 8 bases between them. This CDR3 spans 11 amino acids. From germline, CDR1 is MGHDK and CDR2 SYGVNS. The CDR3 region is CASTGLYGYTF. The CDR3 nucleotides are TGTGCCAGCACCGGACTTTATGGCTACACCTTC.

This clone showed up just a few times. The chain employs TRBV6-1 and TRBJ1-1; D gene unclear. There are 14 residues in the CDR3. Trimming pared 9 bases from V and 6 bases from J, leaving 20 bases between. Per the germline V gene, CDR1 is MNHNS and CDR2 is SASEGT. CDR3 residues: CASGMEVSVPEAFF. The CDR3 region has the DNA TGTGCCAGTGGGATGGAGGTTTCTGTCCCTGAAGCTTTCTTT.

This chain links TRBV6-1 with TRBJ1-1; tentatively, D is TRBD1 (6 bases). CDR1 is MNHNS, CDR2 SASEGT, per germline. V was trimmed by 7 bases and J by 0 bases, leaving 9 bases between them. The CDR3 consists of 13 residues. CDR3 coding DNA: TGTGCCAGCAAGAGGACAGTGAACACTGAAGCTTTCTTT. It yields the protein CASKRTVNTEAFF.